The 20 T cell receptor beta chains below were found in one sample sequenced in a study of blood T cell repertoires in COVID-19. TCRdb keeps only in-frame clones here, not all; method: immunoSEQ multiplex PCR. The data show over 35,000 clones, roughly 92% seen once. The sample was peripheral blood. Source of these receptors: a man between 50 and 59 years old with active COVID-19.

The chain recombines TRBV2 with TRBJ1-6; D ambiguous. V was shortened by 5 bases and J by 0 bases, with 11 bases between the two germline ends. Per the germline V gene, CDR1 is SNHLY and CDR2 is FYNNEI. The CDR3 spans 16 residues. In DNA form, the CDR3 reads TGTGCCAGCAGTCAGGACCGGGGCTCCTATAATTCACCCCTCCACTTT. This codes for CASSQDRGSYNSPLHF.

The CDR3 region is CASSKRTGGTRLNTEAFF. For the CDR3, the DNA is TGTGCCAGCAGTAAAAGGACAGGGGGAACCAGATTGAACACTGAAGCTTTCTTT. The rearrangement joins TRBV28 to TRBJ1-1; TRBD1 agrees at 10 bases. V was pared by 5 bases and J by 0 bases, with 12 bases of the junction left unmatched. CDR3 size: 18 residues. CDR1 is MDHEN and CDR2 is SYDVKM in the germline V gene. The full variable domain, completed using reference TRBV28 and TRBJ1-1, is DVKVTQSSRYLVKRTGEKVFLECVQDMDHENMFWYRQDPGLGLRLIYFSYDVKMKEKGDIPEGYSVSREKKERFSLILESASTNQTSMYLCASSKRTGGTRLNTEAFFGQGTRLTVV.

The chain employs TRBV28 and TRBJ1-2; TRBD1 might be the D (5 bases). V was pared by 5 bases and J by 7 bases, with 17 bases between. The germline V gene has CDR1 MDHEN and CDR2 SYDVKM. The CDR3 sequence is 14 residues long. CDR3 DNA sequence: TGTGCCAGCAGTCGAGGCCGGGACTTGCGTGGCTACACCTTC. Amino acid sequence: CASSRGRDLRGYTF.

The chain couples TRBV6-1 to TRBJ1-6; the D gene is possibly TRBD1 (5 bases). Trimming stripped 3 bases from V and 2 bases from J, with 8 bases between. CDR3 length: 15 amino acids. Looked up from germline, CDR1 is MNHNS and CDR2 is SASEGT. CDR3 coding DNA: TGTGCCAGCAGTGATCGGGGGGCCTATAATTCACCCCTCCACTTT. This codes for CASSDRGAYNSPLHF.

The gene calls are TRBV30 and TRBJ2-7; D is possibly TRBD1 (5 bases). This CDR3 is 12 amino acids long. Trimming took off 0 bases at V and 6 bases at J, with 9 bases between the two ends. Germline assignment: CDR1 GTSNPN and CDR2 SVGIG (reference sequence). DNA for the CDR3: TGTGCCTGGAGTGTAACGCAGGGCGAGCAGTACTTC. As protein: CAWSVTQGEQYF.

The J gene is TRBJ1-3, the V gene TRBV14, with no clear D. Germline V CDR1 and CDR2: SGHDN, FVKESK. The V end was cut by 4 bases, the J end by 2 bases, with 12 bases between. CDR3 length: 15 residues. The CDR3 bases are TGTGCCAGCAGCCCCGGGTTGAGGACTGGAAACACCATATATTTT. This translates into CASSPGLRTGNTIYF.

For the CDR3, the DNA is TGTGCCAGTAGTAGCGGGGCTCGGACGTCACCCCTCCACTTT. Residues: CASSSGARTSPLHF. The rearrangement joins TRBV19 to TRBJ1-6; tentative D call: TRBD1 (5 bases). Germline V gene lookup returns CDR1 LNHDA and CDR2 SQIVND (reference sequence). This CDR3 contains 14 residues. The V gene lost 4 bases and the J gene lost 10 bases, with 14 bases spanning the gap.

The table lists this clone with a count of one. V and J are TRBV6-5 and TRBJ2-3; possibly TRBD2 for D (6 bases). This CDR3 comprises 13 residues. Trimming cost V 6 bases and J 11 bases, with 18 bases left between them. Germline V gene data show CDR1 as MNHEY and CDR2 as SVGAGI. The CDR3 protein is CASRRDSSFRQYF. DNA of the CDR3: TGTGCCAGCAGACGGGACTCCTCCTTTAGGCAGTATTTT.

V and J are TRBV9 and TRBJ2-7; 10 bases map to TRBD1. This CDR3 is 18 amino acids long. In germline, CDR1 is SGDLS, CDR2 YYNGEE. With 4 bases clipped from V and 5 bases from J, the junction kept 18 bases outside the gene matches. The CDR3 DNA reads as TGTGCCAGCAGCCCAAGTCCGAGGACTAGGACAGGGGGGCACGAGCAGTACTTC. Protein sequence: CASSPSPRTRTGGHEQYF.

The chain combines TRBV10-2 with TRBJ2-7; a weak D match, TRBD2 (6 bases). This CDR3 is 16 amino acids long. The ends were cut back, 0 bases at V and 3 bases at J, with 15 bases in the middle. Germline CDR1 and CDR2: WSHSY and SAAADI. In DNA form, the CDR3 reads TGCGCCAGCAGTGAGTCGGTCGTCGGGGGAGGCTACGAGCAGTACTTC. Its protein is CASSESVVGGGYEQYF.

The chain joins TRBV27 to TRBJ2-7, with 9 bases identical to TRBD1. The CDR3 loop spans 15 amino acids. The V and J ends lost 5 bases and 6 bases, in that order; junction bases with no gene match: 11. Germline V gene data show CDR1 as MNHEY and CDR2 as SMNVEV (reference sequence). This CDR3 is CASSLTGGGTGEQYF. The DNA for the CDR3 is TGTGCCAGCAGTCTGACAGGGGGGGGGACCGGCGAGCAGTACTTC.

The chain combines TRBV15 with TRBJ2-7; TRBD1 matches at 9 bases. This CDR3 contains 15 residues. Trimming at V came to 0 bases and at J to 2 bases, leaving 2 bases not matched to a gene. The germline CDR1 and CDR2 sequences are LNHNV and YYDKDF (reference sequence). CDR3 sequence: CATSRDRQGAYEQYF. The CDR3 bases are TGTGCCACCAGCAGAGATCGACAGGGGGCCTACGAGCAGTACTTC.

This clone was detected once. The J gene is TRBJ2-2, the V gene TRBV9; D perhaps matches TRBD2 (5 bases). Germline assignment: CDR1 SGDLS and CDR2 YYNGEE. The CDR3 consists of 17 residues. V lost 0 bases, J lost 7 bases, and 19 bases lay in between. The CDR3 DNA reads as TGTGCCAGCAGCGTAGGAGGGTCTGGGGTAGAAGTCGGGGAGCTGTTTTTT. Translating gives CASSVGGSGVEVGELFF.

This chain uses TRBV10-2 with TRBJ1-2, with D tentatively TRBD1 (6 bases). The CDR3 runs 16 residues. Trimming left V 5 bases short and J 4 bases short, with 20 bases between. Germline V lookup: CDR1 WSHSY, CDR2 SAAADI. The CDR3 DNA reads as TGCGCCAGCAGTAAAGGGTTGGACAGCATCGCCTATGGCTACACCTTC. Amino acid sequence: CASSKGLDSIAYGYTF.

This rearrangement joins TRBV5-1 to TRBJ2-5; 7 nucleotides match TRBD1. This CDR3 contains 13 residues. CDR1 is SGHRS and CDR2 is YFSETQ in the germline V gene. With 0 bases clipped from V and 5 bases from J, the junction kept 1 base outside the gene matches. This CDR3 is CASSLEDRETQYF. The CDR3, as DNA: TGCGCCAGCAGCTTGGAGGACAGGGAGACCCAGTACTTC.

The DNA of the CDR3 is TGCAGCGTTGGGGTTCGACAGGGAGTGACAGATACGCAGTATTTT. Translated, it gives CSVGVRQGVTDTQYF. V gene TRBV29-1 combines with J gene TRBJ2-3, with 7 bases fitting TRBD1. Germline values: CDR1 SQVTM, CDR2 ANQGSEA. Trimming removed 4 bases from V and 3 bases from J; junction bases left unmatched: 10. The CDR3 has 15 residues.

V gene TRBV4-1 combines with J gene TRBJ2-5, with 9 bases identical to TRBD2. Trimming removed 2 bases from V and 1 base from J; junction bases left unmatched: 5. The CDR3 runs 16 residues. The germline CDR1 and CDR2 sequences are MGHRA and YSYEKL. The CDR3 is CASSQRLAGSQETQYF. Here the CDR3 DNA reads TGCGCCAGCAGCCAAAGGCTAGCGGGATCCCAAGAGACCCAGTACTTC.

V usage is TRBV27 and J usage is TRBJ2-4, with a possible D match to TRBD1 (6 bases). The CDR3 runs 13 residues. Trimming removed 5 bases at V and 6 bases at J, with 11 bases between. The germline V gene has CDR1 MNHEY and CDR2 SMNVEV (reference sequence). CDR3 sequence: CASSPGDSNIQYF. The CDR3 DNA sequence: TGTGCCAGCAGTCCAGGGGATTCAAACATTCAGTACTTC.

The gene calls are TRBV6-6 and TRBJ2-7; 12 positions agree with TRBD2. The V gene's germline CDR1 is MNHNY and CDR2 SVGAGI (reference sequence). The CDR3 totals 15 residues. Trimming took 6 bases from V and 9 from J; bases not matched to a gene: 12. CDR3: CASSPTSGSLSGQYF. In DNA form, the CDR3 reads TGTGCCAGCAGCCCGACTAGCGGGAGCCTTAGTGGGCAGTACTTC.

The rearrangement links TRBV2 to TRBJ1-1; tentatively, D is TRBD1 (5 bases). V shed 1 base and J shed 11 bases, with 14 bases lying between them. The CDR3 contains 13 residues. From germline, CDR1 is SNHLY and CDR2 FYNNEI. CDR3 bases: TGTGCCAGCAGTGAAGGGAGGGGACCGTTGGCTTTCTTT. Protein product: CASSEGRGPLAFF. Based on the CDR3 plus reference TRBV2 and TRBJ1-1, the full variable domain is EPEVTQTPSHQVTQMGQEVILRCVPISNHLYFYWYRQILGQKVEFLVSFYNNEISEKSEIFDDQFSVERPDGSNFTLKIRSTKLEDSAMYFCASSEGRGPLAFFGQGTRLTVV.